This section outlines one TCR beta chain sequence together with its context. It has no known antigen specificity. No much larger clonotype is one base removed from it; base qualities were not supplied. The source of the sample is a study of control samples from healthy donors and cancer patients (dated by TCRdb to the early 2020s). Receptor libraries were prepared by the immunoSEQ multiplex PCR assay. TCRdb carries this immuneACCESS record with in-frame sequences only. Its versions omit some clonotypes, under half of them owing to an unresolved V gene in the studies checked, with the rest unexplained. A total of about 160,000 clones appear in this sample, 70% to 90% of them only once. Of the sample, more than 10% falls within the top ten clones. The germline V gene gives CDR1 as SGHRS and CDR2 as YFSETQ. From the cysteine through the phenylalanine, the CDR3 covers 15 amino acids. Solely the CDR3 DNA is kept, with 45 bases framed from the first base. V loses 4 bases at its end and J loses 0 bases; junction bases beyond the gene matches: 7.

The chain joins TRBV5-1 to TRBJ2-7, with 7 middle bases fitting TRBD1. Sequencing used blood. The receptor was derived from a man aged 25 to 40 in good health. The CDR3 region: CASSTSGTASYEQYF. The base sequence is TGCGCCAGCAGCACTTCCGGGACAGCCTCCTACGAGCAGTACTTC.